This paragraph reports one T cell receptor beta chain. Its antigen remains unidentified. There are no base qualities to consult, and no much larger clone falls within one base. V loses 0 bases of germline sequence and J loses 0 bases, and the interval between the two ends is 3 bases. CDR1 is given as LNHNV and CDR2 as YYDKDF, both from the germline V gene (reference sequence). Measured from the cysteine to the phenylalanine, the CDR3 is 14 residues long. CDR3 DNA only is kept here, 42 bases in frame from base 1. The study was a case-control design nested within a healthcare worker cohort in London, UK, with weekly nasopharyngeal swab PCR tests and blood sampling. Healthcare workers were recruited between 23 and 31 March 2020, during the week of the UK lockdown, and were followed weekly for up to roughly 15 weeks. These data come from a study of early T cells in non-severe SARS-CoV-2 infection (dated by TCRdb to 2020 to 2022). Notes on the research overall: Because TCR sequencing was done on bulk RNA from unsorted whole blood, the alpha and beta chains could not be paired. General findings and caveats noted by the study authors: Matching against VDJdb was skewed toward anti-spike CD8 responses, likely underestimated virus-specific expansions, and missed private and CD4 specificities.

Library preparation was by 5' RACE. For sequencing, a NextSeq 500 was employed. To correct for sequencing error and PCR bias, the TCR library protocol tagged individual cDNA molecules with unique molecular identifiers. Sequencing covered both TCR alpha and beta chains, and within each sample the abundances of alpha and beta sequences were tightly co-correlated. Turning to the authors' computational methods: Decombinator V4 was used to perform V gene, J gene and CDR3 annotation of TCR sequences. TCRs were defined as expanded if a significant change between any two time points was detected under a Poisson model with p below 0.0001. Abundances of TCRs were expressed as counts per million after normalisation to the total number of TCRs sequenced in each sample. TRAV1-2 paired with TRAJ12, TRAJ20 or TRAJ33 defined MAIT TCRs, while TRAV10 paired with TRAJ18 defined iNKT TCRs. VDJdb, accessed on 1 November 2021, was searched for TCRs annotated for CMV, EBV and SARS-CoV-2, and TCRs annotated for more than one antigen were excluded. TCRdb ran its own pipeline on the public reads, namely fastp trimming at Q25 and MiXCR clone calling, and kept in-frame beta chains. For every CDR3 protein sequence, its rows merge into one entry that carries the most common genes and DNA. These V and J calls derive from TCRdb rather than the authors' analysis. Within this sample are 55,000 to 75,000 distinct CDR3 sequences, with 9% to 15% of them counted one time only. The top ten constitute around 3.8% of the sample.

Rearrangement joined TRBV15 to TRBJ1-3; too little of a D gene remains to name it. The sequencing sample was made of whole blood. This receptor was obtained from an adult who was a healthcare worker with PCR-confirmed SARS-CoV-2 infection or an uninfected control (not recorded which). The CDR3 sequence is CATSRDNSGNTIYF. The base sequence is TGTGCCACCAGCAGAGACAACTCTGGAAACACCATATATTTT.